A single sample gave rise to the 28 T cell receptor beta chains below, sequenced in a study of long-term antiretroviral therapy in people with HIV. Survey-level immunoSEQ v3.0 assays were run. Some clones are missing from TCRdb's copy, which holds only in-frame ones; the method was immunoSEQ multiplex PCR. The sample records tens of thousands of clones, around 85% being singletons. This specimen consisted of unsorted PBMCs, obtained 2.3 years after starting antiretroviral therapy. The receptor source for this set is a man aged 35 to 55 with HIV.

CDR3 bases: TGCAGTGCTAGTCGGGAAAAACTGTTTTTT. Its translation: CSASREKLFF. V and J are TRBV20-1 and TRBJ1-4; D ambiguous. From germline, CDR1 is DFQATT and CDR2 SNEGSKA (reference sequence). The V and J ends lost 3 bases and 8 bases respectively, with 4 bases between them. This CDR3 is 10 amino acids long.

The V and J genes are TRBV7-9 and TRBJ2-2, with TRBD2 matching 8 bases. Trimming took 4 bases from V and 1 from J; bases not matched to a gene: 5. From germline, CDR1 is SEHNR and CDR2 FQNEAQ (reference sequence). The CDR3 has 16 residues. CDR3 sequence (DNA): TGTGCCAGCAGCTCCCGGGGGGGGAAGAACACCGGGGAGCTGTTTTTT. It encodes CASSSRGGKNTGELFF.

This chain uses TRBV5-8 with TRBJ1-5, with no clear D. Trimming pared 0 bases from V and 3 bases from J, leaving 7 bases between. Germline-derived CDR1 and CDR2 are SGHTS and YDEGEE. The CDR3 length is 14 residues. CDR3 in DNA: TGTGCCAGCAGCTTGGACAGTCCCAATCAGCCCCAGCATTTT. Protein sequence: CASSLDSPNQPQHF.

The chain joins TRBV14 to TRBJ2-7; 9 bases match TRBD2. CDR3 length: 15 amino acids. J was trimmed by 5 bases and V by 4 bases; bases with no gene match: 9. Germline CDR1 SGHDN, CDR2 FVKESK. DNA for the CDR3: TGTGCCAGCAGCCTACTGGCGGGAGGGCGCGACGAGCAGTACTTC. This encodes CASSLLAGGRDEQYF.

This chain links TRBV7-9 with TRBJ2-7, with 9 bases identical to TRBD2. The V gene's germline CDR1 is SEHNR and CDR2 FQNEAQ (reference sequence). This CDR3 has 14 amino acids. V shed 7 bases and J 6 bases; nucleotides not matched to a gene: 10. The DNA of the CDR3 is TGTGCCAGCACCTCCGGCGGGAGGGCCGGCGAGCAGTACTTC. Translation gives CASTSGGRAGEQYF. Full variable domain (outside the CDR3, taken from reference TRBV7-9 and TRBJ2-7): DTGVSQNPRHKITKRGQNVTFRCDPISEHNRLYWYRQTLGQGPEFLTYFQNEAQLEKSRLLSDRFSAERPKGSFSTLEIQRTEQGDSAMYLCASTSGGRAGEQYFGPGTRLTVT.

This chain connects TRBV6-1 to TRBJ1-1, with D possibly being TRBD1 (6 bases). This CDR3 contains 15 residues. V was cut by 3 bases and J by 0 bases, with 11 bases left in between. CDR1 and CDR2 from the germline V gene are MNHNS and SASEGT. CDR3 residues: CASSDWDKMNTEAFF. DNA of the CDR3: TGTGCCAGCAGTGACTGGGACAAGATGAACACTGAAGCTTTCTTT.

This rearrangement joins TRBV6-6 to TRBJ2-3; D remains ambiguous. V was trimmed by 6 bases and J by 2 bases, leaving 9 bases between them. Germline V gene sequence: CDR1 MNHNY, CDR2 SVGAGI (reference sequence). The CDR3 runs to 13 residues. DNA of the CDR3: TGTGCCAGCAGCCCTCAGCCCACAGATACGCAGTATTTT. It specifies CASSPQPTDTQYF.

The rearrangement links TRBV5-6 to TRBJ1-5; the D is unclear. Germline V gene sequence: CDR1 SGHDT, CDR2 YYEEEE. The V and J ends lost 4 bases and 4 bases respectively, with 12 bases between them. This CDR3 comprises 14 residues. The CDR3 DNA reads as TGTGCCAGCAGCAATCTCGGGGTAAATCAGCCCCAGCATTTT. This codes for CASSNLGVNQPQHF. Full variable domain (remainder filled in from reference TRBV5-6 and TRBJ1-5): DAGVTQSPTHLIKTRGQQVTLRCSPKSGHDTVSWYQQALGQGPQFIFQYYEEEERQRGNFPDRFSGHQFPNYSSELNVNALLLGDSALYLCASSNLGVNQPQHFGDGTRLSIL.

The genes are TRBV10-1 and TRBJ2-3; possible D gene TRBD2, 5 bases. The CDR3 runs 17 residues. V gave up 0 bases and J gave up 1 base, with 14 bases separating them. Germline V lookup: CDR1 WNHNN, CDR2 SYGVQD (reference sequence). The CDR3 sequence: CASSESFPGNRTDTQYF. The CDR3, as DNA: TGCGCCAGCAGTGAGTCTTTCCCGGGAAATCGCACAGATACGCAGTATTTT.

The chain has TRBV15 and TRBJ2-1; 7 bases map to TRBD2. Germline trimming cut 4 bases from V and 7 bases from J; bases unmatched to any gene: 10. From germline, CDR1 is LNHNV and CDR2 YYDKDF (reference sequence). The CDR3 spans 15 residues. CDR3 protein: CATSNAGVTDNEQFF. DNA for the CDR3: TGTGCCACCAGCAACGCGGGAGTGACGGATAATGAGCAGTTCTTC.

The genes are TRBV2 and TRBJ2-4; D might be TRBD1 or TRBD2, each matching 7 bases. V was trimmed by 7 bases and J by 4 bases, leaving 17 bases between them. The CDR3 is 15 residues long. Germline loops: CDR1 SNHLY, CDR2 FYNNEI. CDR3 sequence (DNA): TGTGCCAGCACCTATCAGGGGGGGGGAAAAAACATTCAGTACTTC. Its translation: CASTYQGGGKNIQYF. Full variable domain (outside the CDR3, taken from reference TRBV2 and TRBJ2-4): EPEVTQTPSHQVTQMGQEVILRCVPISNHLYFYWYRQILGQKVEFLVSFYNNEISEKSEIFDDQFSVERPDGSNFTLKIRSTKLEDSAMYFCASTYQGGGKNIQYFGAGTRLSVL.

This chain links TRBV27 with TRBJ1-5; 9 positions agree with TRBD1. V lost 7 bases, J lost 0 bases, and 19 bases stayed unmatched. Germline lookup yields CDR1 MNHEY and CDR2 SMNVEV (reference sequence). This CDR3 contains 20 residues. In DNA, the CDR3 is TGTGCCAGCATGAGATTGGGGTTGAGGGGACAGGGTGTTAGCAATCAGCCCCAGCATTTT. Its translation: CASMRLGLRGQGVSNQPQHF.

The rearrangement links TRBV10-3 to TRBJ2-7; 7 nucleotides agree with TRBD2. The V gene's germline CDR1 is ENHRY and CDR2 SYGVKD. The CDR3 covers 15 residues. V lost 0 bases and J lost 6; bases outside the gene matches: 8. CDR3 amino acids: CAISESRGEGIEQYF. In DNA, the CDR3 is TGTGCCATCAGTGAGTCGAGAGGGGAGGGGATCGAGCAGTACTTC.

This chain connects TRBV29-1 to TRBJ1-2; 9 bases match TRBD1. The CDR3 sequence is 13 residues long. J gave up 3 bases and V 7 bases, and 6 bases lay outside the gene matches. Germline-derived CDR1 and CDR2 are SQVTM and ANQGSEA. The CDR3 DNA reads TGCAGCGCCCAAACAGGGGGCTACTATGGCTACACCTTC. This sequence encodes CSAQTGGYYGYTF.

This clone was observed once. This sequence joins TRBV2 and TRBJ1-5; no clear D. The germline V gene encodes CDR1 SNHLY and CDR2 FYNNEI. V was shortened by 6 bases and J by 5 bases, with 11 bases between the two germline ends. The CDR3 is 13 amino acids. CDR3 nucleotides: TGTGCCAGCAGCAAGGGCGGTTATCAGCCCCAGCATTTT. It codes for CASSKGGYQPQHF.

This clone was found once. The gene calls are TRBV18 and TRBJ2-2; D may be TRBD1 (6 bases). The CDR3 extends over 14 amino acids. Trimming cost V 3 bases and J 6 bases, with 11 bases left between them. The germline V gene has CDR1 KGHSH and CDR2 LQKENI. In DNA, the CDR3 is TGTGCCAGCTCACCCCAAACAGGGTCCGGGGAGCTGTTTTTT. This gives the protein CASSPQTGSGELFF.

CDR3 nucleotide sequence: TGTGCCAGCAAGGGGGAGGGGAGCAATCAGCCCCAGCATTTT. This sequence encodes CASKGEGSNQPQHF. This rearrangement joins TRBV6-1 to TRBJ1-5, with a weak D call TRBD1 (6 bases). V gave up 7 bases and J gave up 1 base, with 11 bases separating them. This CDR3 spans 14 amino acids. Germline V CDR1 and CDR2: MNHNS, SASEGT.

The CDR3 here is CASSFPITSGGARRHEQFF. The CDR3, as DNA: TGTGCCAGCAGCTTCCCTATAACTAGCGGGGGGGCACGTCGCCATGAGCAGTTCTTC. The rearrangement uses TRBV7-9 and TRBJ2-1; 13 bases fit TRBD2. The CDR3 sequence is 19 residues long. V lost 3 bases and J lost 8; bases outside the gene matches: 16. CDR1 and CDR2 from the germline V gene are SEHNR and FQNEAQ (reference sequence).

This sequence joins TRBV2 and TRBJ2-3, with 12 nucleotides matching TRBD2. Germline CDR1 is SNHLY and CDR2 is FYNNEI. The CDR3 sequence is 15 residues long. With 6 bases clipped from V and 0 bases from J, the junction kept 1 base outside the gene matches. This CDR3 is CASSGTSGSTDTQYF. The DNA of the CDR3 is TGTGCCAGCAGCGGGACTAGCGGGAGCACAGATACGCAGTATTTT.

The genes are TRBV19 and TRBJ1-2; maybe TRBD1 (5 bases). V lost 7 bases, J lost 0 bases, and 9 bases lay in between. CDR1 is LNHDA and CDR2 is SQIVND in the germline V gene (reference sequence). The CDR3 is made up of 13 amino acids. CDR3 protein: CASNPGPNYGYTF. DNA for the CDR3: TGTGCCAGTAATCCAGGGCCTAACTATGGCTACACCTTC.

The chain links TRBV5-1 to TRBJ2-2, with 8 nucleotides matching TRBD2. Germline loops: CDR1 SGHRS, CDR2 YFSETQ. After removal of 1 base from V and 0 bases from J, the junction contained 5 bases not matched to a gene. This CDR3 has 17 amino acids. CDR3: CASSLSNGGANTGELFF. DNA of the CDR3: TGCGCCAGCAGCTTGAGTAACGGGGGGGCGAACACCGGGGAGCTGTTTTTT.

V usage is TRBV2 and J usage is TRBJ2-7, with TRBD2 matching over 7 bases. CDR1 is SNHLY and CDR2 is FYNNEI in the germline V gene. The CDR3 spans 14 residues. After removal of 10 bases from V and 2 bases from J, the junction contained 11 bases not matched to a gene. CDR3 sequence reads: CATHKAGLTYEQYF. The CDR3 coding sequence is TGTGCCACCCATAAAGCGGGACTCACCTACGAGCAGTACTTC.

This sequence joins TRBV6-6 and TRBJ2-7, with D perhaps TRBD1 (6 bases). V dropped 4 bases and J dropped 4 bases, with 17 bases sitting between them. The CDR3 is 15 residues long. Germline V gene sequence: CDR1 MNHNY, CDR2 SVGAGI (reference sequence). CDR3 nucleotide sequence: TGTGCCAGCAGTTCTGGGCAGGGGAATAAGTACGAGCAGTACTTC. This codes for CASSSGQGNKYEQYF.

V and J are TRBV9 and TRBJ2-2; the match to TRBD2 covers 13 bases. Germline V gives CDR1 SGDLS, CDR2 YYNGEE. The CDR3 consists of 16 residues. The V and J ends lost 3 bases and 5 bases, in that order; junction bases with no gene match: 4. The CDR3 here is CASSGGLAGWTGELFF. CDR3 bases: TGTGCCAGCAGCGGGGGACTAGCGGGGTGGACCGGGGAGCTGTTTTTT.

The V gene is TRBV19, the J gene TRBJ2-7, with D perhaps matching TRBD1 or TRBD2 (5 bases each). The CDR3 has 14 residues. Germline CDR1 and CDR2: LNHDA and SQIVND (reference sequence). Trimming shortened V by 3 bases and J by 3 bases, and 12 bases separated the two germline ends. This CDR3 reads CASSIGDGVYEQYF. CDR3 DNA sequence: TGTGCCAGTAGTATCGGGGACGGCGTCTACGAGCAGTACTTC.

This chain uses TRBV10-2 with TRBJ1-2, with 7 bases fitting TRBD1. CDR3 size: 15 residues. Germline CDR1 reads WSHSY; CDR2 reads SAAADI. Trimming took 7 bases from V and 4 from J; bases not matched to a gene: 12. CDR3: CASTPGGGTVYGYTF. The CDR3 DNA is TGCGCCAGCACTCCTGGGGGCGGGACAGTCTATGGCTACACCTTC.

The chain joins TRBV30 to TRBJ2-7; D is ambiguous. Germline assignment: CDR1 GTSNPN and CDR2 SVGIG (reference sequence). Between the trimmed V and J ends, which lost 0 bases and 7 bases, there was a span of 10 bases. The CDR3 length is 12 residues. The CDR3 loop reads CAWSVQGTEQYF. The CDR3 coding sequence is TGTGCCTGGAGTGTACAAGGTACTGAGCAGTACTTC. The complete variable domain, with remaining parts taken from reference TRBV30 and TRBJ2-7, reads SQTIHQWPATLVQPVGSPLSLECTVEGTSNPNLYWYRQAAGRGLQLLFYSVGIGQISSEVPQNLSASRPQDRQFILSSKKLLLSDSGFYLCAWSVQGTEQYFGPGTRLTVT.

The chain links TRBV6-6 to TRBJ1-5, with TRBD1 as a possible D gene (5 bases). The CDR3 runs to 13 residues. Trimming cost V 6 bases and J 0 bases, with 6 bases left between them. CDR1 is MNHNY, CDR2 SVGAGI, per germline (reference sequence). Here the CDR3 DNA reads TGTGCCAGCAGGGGGGGTAGCAATCAGCCCCAGCATTTT. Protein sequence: CASRGGSNQPQHF.